These T cell receptor beta chains were read from a single sample in a study of metastatic and nonmetastatic thyroid tumors. TCRdb re-called the PCR reads through MiXCR. Altogether tens of thousands of clones are present, roughly a fifth being singletons, with the ten largest covering roughly a fifth. The sample comprised blood. All receptors come from a female donor with papillary thyroid cancer or a benign thyroid nodule (not recorded which). Some clones in this sample may be carry-over from other donors' samples. Each CDR3 is given with its conserved first and last residue. Fields, in order: J gene, clone size, V gene, D gene, CDR3 DNA, CDR3 protein. D genes are given only for firm matches. Clone size appears in some rows only: once, few, many, or a class for an expanded clone.

j_call: TRBJ2-3; clone_size: many; v_call: TRBV4-2; d_call: -; cdr3_nt: TGTGCCAGCAGAACGAGGGGTTCGGAACCTAGCACAGATACGCAGTATTTT; cdr3_aa: CASRTRGSEPSTDTQYF
j_call: TRBJ1-1; clone_size: -; v_call: TRBV6-1; d_call: -; cdr3_nt: TGTGCCATCAGTCCACGACGGGCCTTGAACACTGAAGCTTTCTTT; cdr3_aa: CAISPRRALNTEAFF
j_call: TRBJ1-1; clone_size: -; v_call: TRBV7-6; d_call: -; cdr3_nt: TGTGCCAGCAGCTTAGAGGCCGTGAACACTGAAGCTTTCTTT; cdr3_aa: CASSLEAVNTEAFF
j_call: TRBJ2-3; clone_size: -; v_call: TRBV6-4; d_call: -; cdr3_nt: TGTGCCAGCAGTGACTCGGGCGGGGGCACAGATACGCAGTATTTT; cdr3_aa: CASSDSGGGTDTQYF
j_call: TRBJ2-5; clone_size: -; v_call: TRBV19; d_call: -; cdr3_nt: TGTGCCAGTAGTATGGGGGGCAGAGAGACCCAGTACTTC; cdr3_aa: CASSMGGRETQYF
j_call: TRBJ2-3; clone_size: medium-sized; v_call: TRBV6-1; d_call: TRBD1; cdr3_nt: TGTGCCAGCAGTGGGGGACAGGGGAACACAGATACGCAGTATTTT; cdr3_aa: CASSGGQGNTDTQYF
j_call: TRBJ1-1; clone_size: many; v_call: TRBV20-1; d_call: TRBD1; cdr3_nt: TGCAGTGCCGCCCCGGCAGGGGGCGCTTCGGGCACTGAAGCTTTCTTT; cdr3_aa: CSAAPAGGASGTEAFF
j_call: TRBJ2-2; clone_size: many; v_call: TRBV2; d_call: -; cdr3_nt: TGTGCCAGCACCCGGCTGATTACCGGGGAGCTGTTTTTT; cdr3_aa: CASTRLITGELFF
j_call: TRBJ2-7; clone_size: few; v_call: TRBV6-1; d_call: TRBD1; cdr3_nt: TGTGCCAGCAGGGAGTTACAGGGGGGCGAGCAGTACTTC; cdr3_aa: CASRELQGGEQYF
j_call: TRBJ2-3; clone_size: medium-sized; v_call: TRBV6-5; d_call: TRBD2; cdr3_nt: TGTGCCAGCAGACCACTTGGGACTAGCGGGGGGGCTAAAGATACGCAGTATTTT; cdr3_aa: CASRPLGTSGGAKDTQYF
j_call: TRBJ1-2; clone_size: many; v_call: TRBV11-2; d_call: TRBD1; cdr3_nt: TGTGCCAGCAGAGCAGGGGGCAAGGTTTATGGCTACACCTTC; cdr3_aa: CASRAGGKVYGYTF
j_call: TRBJ1-2; clone_size: -; v_call: TRBV5-1; d_call: TRBD1; cdr3_nt: TGCGCCAGCAGCCGGACAGGGGGGGACTATGGCTACACCTTC; cdr3_aa: CASSRTGGDYGYTF
j_call: TRBJ2-7; clone_size: -; v_call: TRBV11-2; d_call: TRBD1; cdr3_nt: TGTGCCAGCAGCATCGAGGCAGGGGGAAGCGAGCAGTACTTC; cdr3_aa: CASSIEAGGSEQYF
j_call: TRBJ1-3; clone_size: many; v_call: TRBV6-2/TRBV6-3; d_call: TRBD1; cdr3_nt: TGTGCCAGCAGCCGGGGACAGAGCTCTGGAAACACCATATATTTT; cdr3_aa: CASSRGQSSGNTIYF
j_call: TRBJ2-7; clone_size: -; v_call: TRBV5-1; d_call: -; cdr3_nt: TGCGCCAGCAGCTTACAGGGCTACGAGCAGTACTTC; cdr3_aa: CASSLQGYEQYF
j_call: TRBJ1-1; clone_size: many; v_call: TRBV5-4; d_call: -; cdr3_nt: TGTGCCAGCAGCTCCCAGCCAGGGGCACGGAACACTGAAGCTTTCTTT; cdr3_aa: CASSSQPGARNTEAFF
j_call: TRBJ2-2; clone_size: few; v_call: TRBV6-6; d_call: TRBD1; cdr3_nt: TGTGCCAGCAGTTACCGGGACAGGGGCAAGGACGGGGAGCTGTTTTTT; cdr3_aa: CASSYRDRGKDGELFF
j_call: TRBJ2-7; clone_size: many; v_call: TRBV6-2/TRBV6-3; d_call: -; cdr3_nt: TGTGCCAGCAGTTATGCAGCCACCGCTTACGAGCAGTACTTC; cdr3_aa: CASSYAATAYEQYF
j_call: TRBJ1-2; clone_size: many; v_call: TRBV10-3; d_call: TRBD1; cdr3_nt: TGTGCCATCAGGGGGACAGGGGGCGGCTACACCTTC; cdr3_aa: CAIRGTGGGYTF
j_call: TRBJ2-2; clone_size: many; v_call: TRBV25-1; d_call: -; cdr3_nt: TGTGCCAGCAGAAGGGCCGGGGAGCTGTTTTTT; cdr3_aa: CASRRAGELFF
j_call: TRBJ2-7; clone_size: medium-sized; v_call: TRBV6-4; d_call: -; cdr3_nt: TGTGCCAGCAGCAAAGGTCCAGAACACGAGCAGTACTTC; cdr3_aa: CASSKGPEHEQYF
j_call: TRBJ1-2; clone_size: -; v_call: TRBV7-9; d_call: -; cdr3_nt: TGTGCCAGCAGCTTAGGGGGGGCGCATCATGGCTACACCTTC; cdr3_aa: CASSLGGAHHGYTF
j_call: TRBJ2-1; clone_size: many; v_call: TRBV5-4; d_call: -; cdr3_nt: TGTGCCAGCAGCTTAGTTTACAATGAGCAGTTCTTC; cdr3_aa: CASSLVYNEQFF
j_call: TRBJ2-7; clone_size: few; v_call: TRBV6-2/TRBV6-3; d_call: TRBD1; cdr3_nt: TGTGCCAGTACGCGACAGGGATTCTACGAGCAGTACTTC; cdr3_aa: CASTRQGFYEQYF
j_call: TRBJ2-5; clone_size: many; v_call: TRBV7-2; d_call: -; cdr3_nt: TGTGCCAGCAGCGAACAAGAGACCCAGTACTTC; cdr3_aa: CASSEQETQYF
j_call: TRBJ1-2; clone_size: few; v_call: TRBV6-2/TRBV6-3; d_call: TRBD1; cdr3_nt: TGTGCCAGCAGGACAGGGGCGCGAGGCTACACCTTC; cdr3_aa: CASRTGARGYTF
j_call: TRBJ2-2; clone_size: many; v_call: TRBV7-2; d_call: TRBD2; cdr3_nt: TGTGCCAGCAGAAGACTAGCGGGGGGGTCCACCGGGGAGCTGTTTTTT; cdr3_aa: CASRRLAGGSTGELFF